Listed below are T cell receptor beta chains from one sample, sequenced in a study of blood T cell repertoires in COVID-19. This table comes from immunoSEQ multiplex PCR, and its TCRdb copy is limited to in-frame clones, with some not included. The sample has 350,000 or so clones; 65% to 85% are singletons. Specimen: peripheral blood. These receptors were obtained from a man aged 25 to 40 with active or convalescent COVID-19. Both conserved end residues are part of each CDR3. Clone size is given for some rows only: seen once, a few or many times, or a class if the clone is expanded.

V gene: TRBV29-1; J gene: TRBJ2-3; clone size: -; CDR3 protein: CSVGLAAATDTQYF
V gene: TRBV5-1; J gene: TRBJ2-1; clone size: -; CDR3 protein: CASSLGQGNEQFF
V gene: TRBV5-6; J gene: TRBJ1-2; clone size: few; CDR3 protein: CASHLLTGLNGYTF
V gene: TRBV6-5; J gene: TRBJ2-7; clone size: -; CDR3 protein: CASTGGKWEGEQYF
V gene: TRBV5-1; J gene: TRBJ1-6; clone size: -; CDR3 protein: CASSPSAGLNSPLHF
V gene: TRBV2; J gene: TRBJ1-6; clone size: -; CDR3 protein: CASSTDREVSPLHF
V gene: TRBV27; J gene: TRBJ2-7; clone size: -; CDR3 protein: CASFMRDSSYEQYF
V gene: TRBV29-1; J gene: TRBJ2-3; clone size: -; CDR3 protein: CSGNAGVGDTQYF
V gene: TRBV7-3; J gene: TRBJ2-2; clone size: -; CDR3 protein: CASSPYLAGGELFF
V gene: TRBV30; J gene: TRBJ2-3; clone size: -; CDR3 protein: CARTSGGAGGADTQYF
V gene: TRBV7-9; J gene: TRBJ2-4; clone size: -; CDR3 protein: CASSPGRIIGNIQYF
V gene: TRBV18; J gene: TRBJ2-7; clone size: -; CDR3 protein: CASSSPHSRLPYEQYF
V gene: TRBV7-6; J gene: TRBJ1-1; clone size: -; CDR3 protein: CASSSEQGGNTEAFF
V gene: TRBV4-3; J gene: TRBJ2-1; clone size: -; CDR3 protein: CASSQEAQNEQFF
V gene: TRBV6-5; J gene: TRBJ1-5; clone size: -; CDR3 protein: CASRDSLNQPQHF
V gene: TRBV9; J gene: TRBJ2-7; clone size: -; CDR3 protein: CASSPQGIPYEQYF
V gene: TRBV4-3; J gene: TRBJ1-4; clone size: -; CDR3 protein: CARSRPGTNEKLFF
V gene: TRBV6-5; J gene: TRBJ2-1; clone size: few; CDR3 protein: CASSSTGGFVRMFF
V gene: TRBV9; J gene: TRBJ2-3; clone size: once; CDR3 protein: CASSVGAGGLTDTQYF
V gene: TRBV2; J gene: TRBJ2-5; clone size: -; CDR3 protein: CASSGRTGVGETQYF
V gene: TRBV9; J gene: TRBJ2-2; clone size: -; CDR3 protein: CASSVGTSGGTGELFF
V gene: TRBV4-3; J gene: TRBJ2-3; clone size: -; CDR3 protein: CASSSGNTQYF
V gene: TRBV11-3; J gene: TRBJ2-7; clone size: -; CDR3 protein: CASSREAVSYEQYF
V gene: TRBV11-2; J gene: TRBJ1-6; clone size: -; CDR3 protein: CASSSVRYPGQNSPLHF
V gene: TRBV7-3; J gene: TRBJ2-2; clone size: few; CDR3 protein: CASSLSPPGELFF
V gene: TRBV12-3/TRBV12-4; J gene: TRBJ1-2; clone size: few; CDR3 protein: CASSSQNYGYTF
V gene: TRBV24-1; J gene: TRBJ2-1; clone size: -; CDR3 protein: CATPDEQFF
V gene: TRBV10-3; J gene: TRBJ1-3; clone size: -; CDR3 protein: CAISTPIESSGNTIYF
V gene: TRBV15; J gene: TRBJ2-7; clone size: -; CDR3 protein: CATSIVHRPYEQYF
V gene: TRBV7-2; J gene: TRBJ1-1; clone size: -; CDR3 protein: CASSLASRNTEAFF
V gene: TRBV4-3; J gene: TRBJ2-2; clone size: -; CDR3 protein: CASSPGQSNTGELFF
V gene: TRBV7-9; J gene: TRBJ2-3; clone size: -; CDR3 protein: CASSLVGDTQYF
V gene: TRBV4-3; J gene: TRBJ1-5; clone size: -; CDR3 protein: CASSQDLTGDQPQHF
V gene: TRBV21-1; J gene: TRBJ1-2; clone size: -; CDR3 protein: CASSNYRGQGYTF
V gene: TRBV30; J gene: TRBJ2-1; clone size: -; CDR3 protein: CAWQGTSDLNEQFF
V gene: TRBV18; J gene: TRBJ1-5; clone size: -; CDR3 protein: CASSPSPTEGQPQHF
V gene: TRBV9; J gene: TRBJ1-6; clone size: -; CDR3 protein: CASSVGSEQGVNSPLHF
V gene: TRBV2; J gene: TRBJ1-3; clone size: once; CDR3 protein: CASRPGLNSGNTIYF
V gene: TRBV11-3; J gene: TRBJ1-2; clone size: once; CDR3 protein: CASSVDTNYGYTF
V gene: TRBV6-2/TRBV6-3; J gene: TRBJ1-5; clone size: -; CDR3 protein: CASSVQGFGYSNQPQHF
V gene: TRBV18; J gene: TRBJ2-5; clone size: few; CDR3 protein: CASSPPRLAGAPYQETQYF
V gene: TRBV11-3; J gene: TRBJ2-7; clone size: -; CDR3 protein: CASSFLPSYEQYF
V gene: TRBV3-1/TRBV3-2; J gene: TRBJ2-7; clone size: -; CDR3 protein: CASSQELAGYYEQYF
V gene: TRBV10-3; J gene: TRBJ1-2; clone size: -; CDR3 protein: CAISGRVTAAGYTF
V gene: TRBV19; J gene: TRBJ2-1; clone size: -; CDR3 protein: CASRDYYNEQFF
V gene: TRBV18; J gene: TRBJ2-1; clone size: -; CDR3 protein: CASSRSGTGQYNEQFF
V gene: TRBV10-1; J gene: TRBJ2-7; clone size: once; CDR3 protein: CASSESLFGTGWYEQYF
V gene: TRBV7-2; J gene: TRBJ2-7; clone size: -; CDR3 protein: CASSLTGTYEQYF
V gene: TRBV7-6; J gene: TRBJ1-1; clone size: -; CDR3 protein: CASIKGGVRRDTEAFF
V gene: TRBV11-3; J gene: TRBJ1-2; clone size: -; CDR3 protein: CASSQGGGVRDYGYTF
V gene: TRBV9; J gene: TRBJ1-1; clone size: once; CDR3 protein: CASSLGTGKNTEAFF
V gene: TRBV29-1; J gene: TRBJ2-5; clone size: -; CDR3 protein: CSAPGEAIGTETQYF
V gene: TRBV13; J gene: TRBJ1-1; clone size: -; CDR3 protein: CASSLGGQAMNTEAFF
V gene: TRBV7-9; J gene: TRBJ2-1; clone size: -; CDR3 protein: CASSLAPAGNSYNEQFF
V gene: TRBV3-1/TRBV3-2; J gene: TRBJ2-1; clone size: few; CDR3 protein: CASSHEGLAGNEQFF
V gene: TRBV7-3; J gene: TRBJ2-7; clone size: -; CDR3 protein: CASSLRGGSEYEQYF
V gene: TRBV28; J gene: TRBJ2-7; clone size: -; CDR3 protein: CASSFGALYEQYF
V gene: TRBV7-9; J gene: TRBJ1-1; clone size: -; CDR3 protein: CASSLAVGANTEAFF
V gene: TRBV19; J gene: TRBJ2-6; clone size: -; CDR3 protein: CASSPGTGRSGANVLTF